These 3 T cell receptor beta chains came from one sample sequenced in a study of early T cells in non-severe SARS-CoV-2 infection (dated by TCRdb to the early 2020s). Libraries were prepared through 5' RACE. TCRdb shows the sequencer as NextSeq 500. TCRdb applied fastp at Q25 and MiXCR to the public reads, then kept only in-frame beta chains. Under each unique CDR3 protein, matching rows form one entry showing the most common genes and DNA. This sample gives around 60,000 distinct CDR3 sequences in total; roughly an eighth of them show up just once. Jointly, the top ten make up roughly 9.1% of the sample. The sequencing input was whole blood. The receptors here all came from an adult who was a healthcare worker with PCR-confirmed SARS-CoV-2 infection or an uninfected control (not recorded which).

A few counts support this clonotype. The V and J genes are TRBV19 and TRBJ1-5; 7 bases map to TRBD1. Unmatched junction bases numbered 2, after V lost 2 bases and J lost 4 bases. Per germline, CDR1 LNHDA and CDR2 SQIVND (reference sequence). This CDR3 spans 14 amino acids. The CDR3 region has the DNA TGTGCCAGTAGTATACTGACAGGGAATCAGCCCCAGCATTTT. Residues: CASSILTGNQPQHF.

A remark on this clonotype: This may arise from a read error, as a much more abundant clone is one base away. This chain connects TRBV24-1 to TRBJ2-5, with TRBD2 identical over 14 bases. CDR3 length: 15 residues. Germline-derived CDR1 and CDR2 are KGHDR and SFDVKD. The CDR3 protein is CVTSAGLAGVETQYF. The DNA of the CDR3 is TGTGTCACCAGTGCGGGACTAGCGGGAGTGGAGACCCAGTACTTC.

This clonotype was counted ten times or more. The chain links TRBV6-6 to TRBJ1-4; TRBD1 matches 7 bases. The CDR3 has 17 residues. The germline V gene has CDR1 MNHNY and CDR2 SVGAGI (reference sequence). J gave up 0 bases and V 6 bases, and 10 bases lay outside the gene matches. CDR3 coding DNA: TGTGCCAGCAGGATAATCCGAGGGGGCGCAACTAATGAAAAACTGTTTTTT. This gives the protein CASRIIRGGATNEKLFF.